This section outlines one T cell receptor beta chain sequence together with its context. Its target is not known. Germline CDR1 SEHNR, CDR2 FQNEAQ (reference sequence). This CDR3 comprises 16 residues. Deletions cut 5 bases from V and 0 bases from J, with 15 bases between. This specimen comes from a study of OX40 agonist ivuxolimab in advanced cancers. Looking at the study overall: One patient with hepatocellular carcinoma and two with cutaneous melanoma, three in all, had partial responses.

Sampling times: baseline, cycle 4 day 1, cycle 7 day 1. General study points: Clonal expansion from baseline to week 6 occurred in both CD4+ and CD8+ T cells. Mean expanded clone counts were higher in CD8+ than CD4+ T cells.

Clones were read by immunoSEQ multiplex PCR, and TCRdb kept only the in-frame ones, dropping some. The sample consists of 72,000 or so clones, around 82% of them appearing once. This chain joins TRBV7-9 and TRBJ2-3; the D call may be TRBD1 or TRBD2 (6 bases each). This receptor was identified in an adult with an advanced solid tumor such as melanoma, head and neck, liver or kidney cancer. This specimen was CD4+ or CD8+ T cells sorted from blood, taken in a trial of the OX40 agonist ivuxolimab. CDR3 protein: CASSQRGAVSTDTQYF. The CDR3 DNA reads as TGTGCCAGCAGCCAGAGGGGGGCGGTAAGCACAGATACGCAGTATTTT.